This entry lists 31 T cell receptor beta chains sequenced from one sample in a study of shared clonotypes between healthy human individuals. The data were produced by immunoSEQ multiplex PCR, yet TCRdb's version contains in-frame clones alone and is incomplete. The sample contains some 1 million clones, 70% to 80% of which appear only once. Sequencing was done on a sample of memory CD4+ T cells sorted from blood. Subset denoted: CD45RA-negative fraction. These receptor sequences come from a man between 18 and 35 years old in good health.

The sample holds a few counts of this clone. The J gene is TRBJ1-6, the V gene TRBV30; 9 bases agree with TRBD1. V shed 7 bases and J 7 bases; nucleotides not matched to a gene: 8. The CDR3 consists of 14 residues. CDR1 and CDR2 (germline): GTSNPN, SVGIG (reference sequence). CDR3 amino acids: CAYGTGQGNSPLHF. In nucleotides, the CDR3 is TGTGCCTACGGCACCGGACAGGGGAATTCACCCCTCCACTTT.

This clone was picked up a small number of times. This chain connects TRBV11-2 to TRBJ2-7; 7 bases are a match to TRBD2. The germline CDR1 and CDR2 sequences are SGHAT and FQNNGV. There are 14 residues in the CDR3. With V trimmed by 5 bases and J by 2 bases, 6 bases remained unmatched. Written as DNA, the CDR3 is TGTGCCAGCAGCCATCCTAGCGGTACCTACGAGCAGTACTTC. Encoded protein: CASSHPSGTYEQYF.

The CDR3 bases are TGTGCCAGCAGTGACATGACAGGCCTGTTTTTT. It yields the protein CASSDMTGLFF. The J gene is TRBJ1-4, the V gene TRBV28; tentatively, D is TRBD1 (6 bases). Germline loops: CDR1 MDHEN, CDR2 SYDVKM. V was shortened by 5 bases and J by 14 bases, with 12 bases between the two germline ends. This CDR3 has 11 residues.

This sequence joins TRBV2 and TRBJ2-1, with D maybe TRBD2 (5 bases). The CDR3 loop spans 15 amino acids. V lost 0 bases and J 4 bases, leaving 10 bases between the germline ends. CDR1 is SNHLY, CDR2 FYNNEI, per germline. The CDR3 coding sequence is TGTGCCAGCAGTGAAGCAGGACTGCGGTACAATGAGCAGTTCTTC. Residues: CASSEAGLRYNEQFF.

The chain joins TRBV5-1 to TRBJ2-7; 8 nucleotides match TRBD1. CDR3 length equals 15 residues. The germline V gene has CDR1 SGHRS and CDR2 YFSETQ. V trimming: 2 bases; J trimming: 3 bases; junction bases outside the gene matches: 7. The CDR3 DNA sequence: TGCGCCAGCAGCTTCCGGACAGGGTCGTACTACGAGCAGTACTTC. This codes for CASSFRTGSYYEQYF.

The chain recombines TRBV11-2 with TRBJ2-7; possibly TRBD1 or TRBD2 for D (5 bases each). The V gene lost 5 bases and the J gene lost 4 bases, with 21 bases spanning the gap. CDR3 length: 16 residues. CDR1 is SGHAT, CDR2 FQNNGV, per germline. CDR3 sequence reads: CASSNGRDPGPYEQYF. The CDR3 region has the DNA TGTGCCAGCAGCAATGGACGGGACCCCGGGCCATACGAGCAGTACTTC.

The CDR3 DNA sequence: TGCGCCAGCAGTGAACAGGCCGGATCCGAGCAGTACTTC. This sequence encodes CASSEQAGSEQYF. The V gene is TRBV10-1, the J gene TRBJ2-7, with a weak D call TRBD1 (5 bases). Germline values: CDR1 WNHNN, CDR2 SYGVQD (reference sequence). The CDR3 is made up of 13 amino acids. V lost 3 bases, J lost 6 bases, and 12 bases lay in between.

The J gene is TRBJ2-2, the V gene TRBV29-1; D is possibly TRBD1 (5 bases). Germline V gives CDR1 SQVTM, CDR2 ANQGSEA. The V end lost 7 bases, the J end lost 4 bases, and 10 bases lay between the germline ends. CDR3 length: 12 amino acids. CDR3 DNA sequence: TGCAGCGGGGGCGACCTCACCGGGGAGCTGTTTTTT. Translated: CSGGDLTGELFF.

The chain combines TRBV6-6 with TRBJ1-5; D gene unclear. Per the germline V gene, CDR1 is MNHNY and CDR2 is SVGAGI (reference sequence). V was pared by 7 bases and J by 1 base, with 11 bases between. The CDR3 consists of 14 residues. The DNA for the CDR3 is TGTGCCAGCATGTCAGGTTCGAGCAATCAGCCCCAGCATTTT. It specifies CASMSGSSNQPQHF.

The gene calls are TRBV5-4 and TRBJ2-3, with D perhaps matching TRBD2 (5 bases). CDR3 size: 13 residues. The V end was cut by 4 bases, the J end by 5 bases, with 11 bases between. Looked up from germline, CDR1 is SGHNT and CDR2 is YYREEE (reference sequence). In DNA form, the CDR3 reads TGTGCCAGCAGCCAACTAGTTCTAGATACGCAGTATTTT. Protein product: CASSQLVLDTQYF.

The chain combines TRBV7-2 with TRBJ2-3; no clear D gene. This CDR3 has 14 residues. V dropped 2 bases and J dropped 0 bases, with 6 bases sitting between them. Germline V CDR1 and CDR2: SGHTA, FQGNSA. CDR3 coding DNA: TGTGCCAGCAGCTTACACGGGAGCACAGATACGCAGTATTTT. Encoded protein: CASSLHGSTDTQYF. Full variable domain (missing parts from reference TRBV7-2 and TRBJ2-3): GAGVSQSPSNKVTEKGKDVELRCDPISGHTALYWYRQSLGQGLEFLIYFQGNSAPDKSGLPSDRFSAERTGGSVSTLTIQRTQQEDSAVYLCASSLHGSTDTQYFGPGTRLTVL.

V usage is TRBV7-2 and J usage is TRBJ2-3; the D gene is possibly TRBD2 (5 bases). The V end was cut by 2 bases, the J end by 6 bases, with 9 bases between. Per the germline V gene, CDR1 is SGHTA and CDR2 is FQGNSA. The CDR3 length is 13 residues. The CDR3 loop reads CASSLLTTDTQYF. The CDR3 nucleotides read TGTGCCAGCAGCTTACTGACTACGGATACGCAGTATTTT.

The chain uses TRBV29-1 and TRBJ1-2; no definite D call. Between the trimmed V and J ends, which lost 3 bases and 4 bases, there was a span of 6 bases. The CDR3 is 11 amino acids. Germline values: CDR1 SQVTM, CDR2 ANQGSEA. The CDR3 DNA follows: TGCAGCGTTGAGGCCAGCTATGGCTACACCTTC. Translating gives CSVEASYGYTF.

V is TRBV11-2 and J is TRBJ2-7; D is unclear. The CDR3 totals 14 residues. Germline assignment: CDR1 SGHAT and CDR2 FQNNGV. Trimming shortened V by 5 bases and J by 0 bases, and 11 bases separated the two germline ends. The CDR3 DNA reads TGTGCCAGCAGCCCAGGACGGAGCTCCTACGAGCAGTACTTC. This translates into CASSPGRSSYEQYF.

This clone has a handful of counts. The chain recombines TRBV5-4 with TRBJ2-3, with 8 bases that match TRBD1. The length of the CDR3 is 14 residues. The V gene's germline CDR1 is SGHNT and CDR2 YYREEE (reference sequence). Losses at the gene ends were 4 bases for V and 4 bases for J; bases not matched to a gene: 5. CDR3 coding DNA: TGTGCCAGCAGCATACCGACAGGGGCAGATACGCAGTATTTT. It yields the protein CASSIPTGADTQYF.

The chain uses TRBV5-1 and TRBJ2-2; D gene ambiguous. Trimming left V 0 bases short and J 6 bases short, with 9 bases between. Germline V CDR1 and CDR2: SGHRS, YFSETQ. The CDR3 is made up of 14 amino acids. The CDR3, as DNA: TGCGCCAGCAGCTTGGAGTTTGAGGCCGGGGAGCTGTTTTTT. Translated: CASSLEFEAGELFF.

This clone was found a few times. The chain links TRBV10-1 to TRBJ2-2; D perhaps matches TRBD1 (5 bases). The V gene's germline CDR1 is WNHNN and CDR2 SYGVQD (reference sequence). This CDR3 is built from 14 residues. Deletions cut 5 bases from V and 3 bases from J, with 10 bases between. The CDR3 loop is CASSPTAYTGELFF. Written as DNA, the CDR3 is TGCGCCAGCAGTCCGACAGCTTACACCGGGGAGCTGTTTTTT.

The V call is TRBV4-1, the J call TRBJ2-4, with D possibly TRBD2 on 7 matching bases. Per the germline V gene, CDR1 is MGHRA and CDR2 is YSYEKL. V was clipped by 4 bases and J by 4 bases, with 20 bases between them. The CDR3 covers 17 residues. The CDR3 nucleotides are TGCGCCAGCAGCCCAGGGGCGGGGGCCGGTGGAAAAAACATTCAGTACTTC. Protein sequence: CASSPGAGAGGKNIQYF.

The genes are TRBV7-9 and TRBJ2-3; D unclear. Germline V gene data show CDR1 as SEHNR and CDR2 as FQNEAQ (reference sequence). Trimming cost V 5 bases and J 8 bases, with 14 bases left between them. The CDR3 runs 13 residues. The CDR3 region is CASSLTSPGTQYF. CDR3 bases: TGTGCCAGCAGCCTAACGTCCCCCGGTACGCAGTATTTT.

The V and J genes are TRBV11-2 and TRBJ1-4, with a weak D call TRBD1 (6 bases). CDR1 is SGHAT and CDR2 is FQNNGV in the germline V gene. Deletions cut 1 base from V and 0 bases from J, with 15 bases between. The CDR3 extends over 18 amino acids. The CDR3: CASSLVGGWGPTNEKLFF. The CDR3, as DNA: TGTGCCAGCAGCTTAGTGGGGGGCTGGGGCCCAACTAATGAAAAACTGTTTTTT.

The chain employs TRBV10-3 and TRBJ1-2, with D tentatively TRBD1 (6 bases). Trimming pared 9 bases from V and 5 bases from J, leaving 16 bases between. The CDR3 has 13 amino acids. Germline V CDR1 and CDR2: ENHRY, SYGVKD. The CDR3 spells CAIRTETGYGYTF. CDR3 nucleotides: TGTGCCATTAGGACAGAAACGGGGTATGGCTACACCTTC.

This chain links TRBV7-2 with TRBJ1-4; D ambiguous. The CDR3 is made up of 15 amino acids. Germline loops: CDR1 SGHTA, CDR2 FQGNSA. Trimming took off 2 bases at V and 0 bases at J, with 7 bases between the two ends. In DNA, the CDR3 is TGTGCCAGCAGCTTATGGTTTGCAACTAATGAAAAACTGTTTTTT. This translates into CASSLWFATNEKLFF.

The rearrangement links TRBV14 to TRBJ2-5; 11 bases are a match to TRBD2. CDR3 length: 16 residues. Unmatched junction bases numbered 9, after V lost 4 bases and J lost 5 bases. The germline V gene has CDR1 SGHDN and CDR2 FVKESK. CDR3: CASSRRGTSGSETQYF. The CDR3 DNA is TGTGCCAGCAGCCGACGAGGGACTAGCGGATCCGAGACCCAGTACTTC.

Comments on this clone: One end of the junction does not line up with germline, which may come from a read error. The chain joins TRBV29-1 to TRBJ2-1; maybe TRBD1 (5 bases). Germline V CDR1 and CDR2: SQVTM, ANQGSEA. This CDR3 contains 12 residues. The CDR3 loop reads CSVAPVGLTQVF. CDR3 nucleotide sequence: TGCAGCGTGGCTCCGGTGGGGCTCACTCAGGTCTTC.

The chain employs TRBV7-2 and TRBJ2-7; possibly TRBD1 for D (5 bases). Germline CDR1 is SGHTA and CDR2 is FQGNSA. V dropped 1 base and J dropped 0 bases, with 13 bases sitting between them. The CDR3 consists of 16 residues. In DNA form, the CDR3 reads TGTGCCAGCAGCTTAGGGGGCGCCTCGAGCTCCTACGAGCAGTACTTC. Protein: CASSLGGASSSYEQYF.

Only a few counts were recorded for this clone. The chain couples TRBV6-1 to TRBJ2-3, with 12 bases lining up with TRBD1. The CDR3 covers 15 residues. The V and J ends lost 7 bases and 6 bases, in that order; junction bases with no gene match: 8. CDR1 is MNHNS, CDR2 SASEGT, per germline. The CDR3 protein is CASTPGQGAVDTQYF. The CDR3 coding sequence is TGTGCCAGCACTCCGGGACAGGGGGCAGTCGATACGCAGTATTTT.

V and J are TRBV7-9 and TRBJ1-2; D not certain. Trimming left V 5 bases short and J 8 bases short, with 12 bases between. This CDR3 spans 12 amino acids. Per germline, CDR1 SEHNR and CDR2 FQNEAQ (reference sequence). The CDR3 DNA sequence: TGTGCCAGCAGCCCCCAAGCGCGAGGCTACACCTTC. Protein: CASSPQARGYTF.

In nucleotides, the CDR3 is TGTGCCAGCTCACGGACAATGCAAGAGACCCAGTACTTC. Amino acid sequence: CASSRTMQETQYF. This chain connects TRBV18 to TRBJ2-5; possibly TRBD1 for D (5 bases). CDR1 and CDR2 from the germline V gene are KGHSH and LQKENI. The V end lost 4 bases, the J end lost 2 bases, and 8 bases lay between the germline ends. The CDR3 consists of 13 residues.

The chain combines TRBV4-1 with TRBJ1-2; D not resolved. This CDR3 region has 16 residues. V lost 5 bases and J lost 7, with 23 bases in between. Germline loops: CDR1 MGHRA, CDR2 YSYEKL. This CDR3 reads CASSKSPGPDGSGYTF. DNA of the CDR3: TGCGCCAGCAGCAAAAGTCCGGGTCCCGACGGGTCTGGCTACACCTTC.

The rearrangement links TRBV6-5 to TRBJ1-4; D not certain. The V end was cut by 9 bases, the J end by 0 bases, with 11 bases between. CDR3 length: 14 residues. CDR1 and CDR2 from the germline V gene are MNHEY and SVGAGI. Here the CDR3 reads CARGEVATNEKLFF. The CDR3 bases are TGTGCCAGGGGAGAGGTGGCAACTAATGAAAAACTGTTTTTT.

This chain links TRBV5-1 with TRBJ1-3, with D hard to call. Trimming removed 0 bases at V and 8 bases at J, with 9 bases between. Germline V gene data show CDR1 as SGHRS and CDR2 as YFSETQ. This CDR3 region has 13 residues. The CDR3 here is CASSLASQDTIYF. The CDR3 region has the DNA TGCGCCAGCAGCTTGGCCTCCCAGGACACCATATATTTT.